The present T cell receptor (beta chain) was sequenced within a study of CD8 T cells in Susac syndrome. The V end lost 9 bases, the J end lost 1 base, and 7 bases lay between the germline ends. This CDR3 has 12 residues. TCR beta sequencing covered blood CD8+ and CD4+ T cells. Study outcomes and limitations: An acknowledgment was made by the study that its TCR sequencing and HLA analysis involved relatively few individuals.

RNA, at about 0.45 to 1 ug, was reverse transcribed with random hexamers. TCRdb recomputed calls from the immunoSEQ multiplex PCR reads with MiXCR, one row per CDR3 protein. The sample lists around 69,000 distinct CDR3 sequences, 96% occurring once. Remarks on this clonotype: The antigen is not known.

This chain uses TRBV12-3 or TRBV12-4 with TRBJ1-5; TRBD1 is a possible D gene (6 bases). Material: CD4+ T cells from PBMCs. This receptor was taken from a human donor with multiple sclerosis. The CDR3 loop is CASTGSNQPQHF. CDR3 nucleotides: TGTGCCAGTACAGGGAGCAATCAGCCCCAGCATTTT.